Sequencing of this TCR beta chain was carried out in a study of graft-versus-host responses after intestinal transplantation. Study background: As for transplant type, recipients had multivisceral, liver-intestinal, or isolated intestinal grafts. Among the recipients, all got anti-thymocyte globulin induction and then tacrolimus and steroids for around 3 years. Study-level findings and limits: Where graft-donor T cell macrochimerism was present, patients had high graft-versus-host to host-versus-graft clonal ratios in allografts. There were GvH clones found in recipient marrow, and some of them appeared first in ileum or blood.

This CDR3 has 13 residues. The germline CDR1 and CDR2 sequences are SGHAT and FQNNGV. With 5 bases removed from V and 3 bases from J, the gap between germline ends came to 11 bases. Only in-frame clones appear in the TCRdb table, and some are missing; sequencing was by immunoSEQ multiplex PCR. This table holds fewer than 10,000 clones, approximately 97% found once. As for this clone: Its cognate antigen is unknown.

This receptor was obtained from a human patient who received an intestinal transplant, so some T cells may come from the graft donor. This chain links TRBV11-2 with TRBJ2-7; a weak D match, TRBD1 (6 bases). The sample in question was PBMCs, obtained 23 days after intestinal transplant. The CDR3, as DNA: TGTGCCAGCAGCGTCGGGACACTCTACGAGCAGTACTTC. It encodes CASSVGTLYEQYF.